This entry is about one T cell receptor (beta chain). Its antigen is still unknown. The data are from a study of regulatory T cells in long-lasting Graves disease. General study results and limits: TCR diversity in persistent Graves' patients was below that of newly diagnosed ones. Rather than thyroid tissue, only peripheral blood underwent study.

Assembly of TCR beta libraries relied on iRepertoire HTBI primers together with Arm-PCR of CDR3 regions. One entry per CDR3 protein results from TCRdb running MiXCR on the multiplex PCR reads. The sample contains under 500,000 distinct CDR3 sequences, 20% to 25% of which appear only once. Time point noted: persistent/refractory GD, antithyroid drugs over 5 years with positive TRAb. RNA isolated from PBMCs was used to make the TCR library. Doctors identified Graves' disease using the American Thyroid Association guidelines. EDTA tubes held approximately 8.8 milliliters of peripheral blood from each patient. In germline, CDR1 is SGHAT, CDR2 FQNNGV. The CDR3 loop spans 18 amino acids. V lost 0 bases and J 2 bases, leaving 18 bases between the germline ends.

The input for sequencing was peripheral blood mononuclear cells (PBMCs), taken when the disease was refractory, from a patient treated with antithyroid drugs. The rearrangement uses TRBV11-2 and TRBJ2-3; D is possibly TRBD1 or TRBD2 (6 bases each). The TCR sequence derives from a female donor with Graves disease. This CDR3 is CASSLEVEGHPPTDTQYF. Here the CDR3 DNA reads TGTGCCAGCAGCTTAGAGGTGGAGGGACATCCCCCCACAGATACGCAGTATTTT.